This T cell receptor (beta chain) was recovered during a study of blood T cells in healthy people across ages. Then a second PCR, running about 6 to 12 cycles, was carried out with a sample-barcoded 5' primer and a J-beta primer mix. TCRdb fed the 5' RACE reads into MiXCR, producing one record per CDR3 protein. The table lists 650,000 to 900,000 distinct CDR3 sequences, 62% of them singletons. Study conclusions and caveats: The recorded TCR beta diversity per million T cells decreased in a roughly linear manner with age. It was held that the diversity estimates obtained from one million T cells were underestimates. Any conclusive comparison of naive versus antigen-experienced cells was prevented by using unsorted PBMCs.

Concerning this clonotype itself: Its antigen is not known.

Germline assignment: CDR1 MNHNS and CDR2 SASEGT. With 0 bases removed from V and 7 bases from J, the gap between germline ends came to 10 bases. The CDR3 is made up of 14 amino acids. This clonotype was obtained from a man aged 25-45 years in good health. The genes are TRBV6-1 and TRBJ2-1, with D tentatively TRBD1 or TRBD2 (5 bases each). The sequenced sample was blood. The CDR3 region has the DNA TGTGCCAGCAGTGAAGCCCTCTGGGGGAATGAGCAGTTCTTC. Translating it yields CASSEALWGNEQFF.